This TCR beta chain was recovered during a study of blood T cell repertoires in COVID-19. Across the whole study: Researchers got acute and convalescent COVID-19 samples from the United States, Italy and Spain.

The CDR3 consists of 13 residues. Between the trimmed V and J ends, which lost 7 bases and 1 base, there was a span of 8 bases. CDR1 is LNHDA, CDR2 SQIVND, per germline (reference sequence). Here immunoSEQ multiplex PCR was the method, and the copy in TCRdb shows in-frame clones only, minus some. The sample carries a few hundred thousand clones, around 87% recorded once. What was sequenced was peripheral blood. The receptor's source is a woman in her forties or fifties who had recovered from COVID-19. The chain links TRBV19 to TRBJ1-5, with D perhaps matching TRBD1 (6 bases). CDR3 sequence reads: CASTTGSNQPQHF. As DNA, the CDR3 is TGTGCCAGTACGACAGGCAGCAATCAGCCCCAGCATTTT.